The entry below describes one TCR beta chain. This clone appeared a single time. What antigen it recognizes has not been identified. Base quality data are lacking; no much larger clone is found one base away. In the germline V gene, CDR1 corresponds to SNHLY and CDR2 to FYNNEI. V lost 2 bases and J lost 0 bases; the stretch between them is 13 bases long. CDR3 length: 16 amino acids, cysteine to phenylalanine. The DNA shown is the 48-base CDR3, in frame from base 1. Whole blood was collected in K2EDTA tubes by collaborating institutions according to the institutions' own protocols. Collaborator samples were shipped for TCRbeta analysis as frozen whole blood, isolated PBMCs, or DNA extracted from either sample type. The sample originates from a study of blood T cell repertoires in COVID-19 (dated by TCRdb to 2019 to 2021). Study-wide context: The collaborator samples originated in the United States, Italy and Spain and spanned the acute and convalescent phases of COVID-19. The material from the prospective study consisted of cDNA or gDNA derived from T cells, B-cell-depleted T cells, or PBMCs. The dataset comprised deeply sampled blood TCRbeta repertoires from subjects exposed to, actively infected with, or recovered from COVID-19. The repertoires were released in a freely available public database meant as a resource for research on the immune response to SARS-CoV-2. Samples were obtained from the ongoing ImmuneRACE study (first 160 participants) and from approximately 1,200 subjects provided by 6 global collaborators. A de-identified subject ID, COVID-19 status, age in years and sex were almost always included in the sample metadata. Where HLA class I and class II types were available, the types were taken from metadata supplied by the sample provider, not from assay-based typing.

Points the paper makes about the study in general: The quantity of clinical and demographic metadata differed by source and by participant and was supplied without curation.

The immunoSEQ Assay, a bias-controlled multiplex PCR, was used to amplify TCRbeta CDR3 regions from genomic DNA. The source study handled its data this way. Nucleated cell counts per sample were estimated from amplification of reference gene primers within the assay. To quantify the absolute abundance of each unique TCRbeta CDR3 rearrangement, sequence reads were collapsed and filtered. For each sample, productive Simpson clonality was calculated as the square root of Simpson's diversity index over productive rearrangements. In its TCRdb copy, this immuneACCESS table keeps in-frame sequences only and misses some clones. Where compared with another copy, unresolved V genes explain less than half of these, and the others have no known cause. That table furnishes V, J and clone size, whereas the DNA furnished D and trimming. This sample is represented by some 130,000 clones; approximately 89% of them were singletons. Clones ranked in the top ten supply about 9.4% of the sample.

The sequence joins TRBV2 to TRBJ1-1, with the D gene too uncertain to name. This sequence was found in a man between 50 and 59 years old with acute or convalescent COVID-19. The sample consisted of peripheral blood. The CDR3 protein sequence reads: CASSELQFSLNTEAFF. The nucleotides are TGTGCCAGCAGTGAACTTCAATTCAGTCTGAACACTGAAGCTTTCTTT.